What follows are 30 T cell receptor beta chains derived from one specimen sequenced in a study of blood T cell repertoires in COVID-19. Only in-frame clones appear in the TCRdb table, and some are missing; sequencing was by immunoSEQ multiplex PCR. Altogether about 190,000 clones are present, 75% to 90% being singletons, with the ten largest covering roughly 6.7%. The sample consisted of peripheral blood. These receptors all stem from a man between 35 and 55 years old with acute or convalescent COVID-19.

The chain couples TRBV9 to TRBJ2-1; 7 bases are a match to TRBD1. Trimming at V came to 0 bases and at J to 4 bases, leaving 4 bases not matched to a gene. This CDR3 is built from 15 residues. Looked up from germline, CDR1 is SGDLS and CDR2 is YYNGEE. CDR3 protein: CASSVEPGQYNEQFF. CDR3 coding DNA: TGTGCCAGCAGCGTAGAACCGGGACAGTACAATGAGCAGTTCTTC.

The rearrangement links TRBV5-1 to TRBJ2-3, with TRBD2 identical over 7 bases. Per the germline V gene, CDR1 is SGHRS and CDR2 is YFSETQ. The ends lost 0 bases at V and 0 bases at J; junction bases unmatched: 7. This CDR3 comprises 17 residues. CDR3 bases: TGCGCCAGCAGCTTGGCGGGCGGGGGAGTCAGCACAGATACGCAGTATTTT. Protein product: CASSLAGGGVSTDTQYF.

The chain links TRBV6-1 to TRBJ1-2, with unresolved D. V shed 0 bases and J shed 3 bases, with 8 bases lying between them. The CDR3 loop spans 14 amino acids. Germline V gene sequence: CDR1 MNHNS, CDR2 SASEGT. CDR3 DNA: TGTGCCAGCAGTGAAGCACGGACTTACTATGGCTACACCTTC. Residues: CASSEARTYYGYTF.

A single count supports this clone. The chain is built from TRBV6-5 and TRBJ1-5, with a tentative D call TRBD1 (5 bases). Deletions cut 4 bases from V and 2 bases from J, with 12 bases between. Germline V CDR1 and CDR2: MNHEY, SVGAGI. The CDR3 has 15 amino acids. The CDR3 spells CASSSDRMGNQPQHF. In nucleotides, the CDR3 is TGTGCCAGCAGTTCCGACAGAATGGGCAATCAGCCCCAGCATTTT.

The chain recombines TRBV29-1 with TRBJ1-2, with TRBD1 as a possible D gene (5 bases). The CDR3 sequence is 12 residues long. With 7 bases removed from V and 6 bases from J, the gap between germline ends came to 15 bases. Germline lookup yields CDR1 SQVTM and CDR2 ANQGSEA. CDR3 sequence: CSDRRGKDGYTF. The DNA of the CDR3 is TGCAGCGACAGAAGGGGTAAAGATGGCTACACCTTC.

The chain employs TRBV4-2 and TRBJ1-5; 8 bases align to TRBD1. Trimming cost V 0 bases and J 5 bases; bases outside gene matches: 3. Germline CDR1 LGHNA, CDR2 YNFKEQ. The CDR3 length is 15 residues. DNA for the CDR3: TGTGCCAGCAGCCAAGAGACAGGGGATGATCAGCCCCAGCATTTT. Translating it yields CASSQETGDDQPQHF.

This rearrangement joins TRBV9 to TRBJ2-3; possible D gene TRBD1, 5 bases. The CDR3 sequence is 15 residues long. V was pared by 0 bases and J by 2 bases, with 10 bases between. Per the germline V gene, CDR1 is SGDLS and CDR2 is YYNGEE. CDR3 sequence: CASSVVGQTTDTQYF. The CDR3 DNA reads as TGTGCCAGCAGCGTAGTAGGACAAACCACAGATACGCAGTATTTT.

This chain uses TRBV5-6 with TRBJ1-5, with 11 positions matching TRBD1. V gave up 4 bases and J gave up 4 bases; unmatched junction bases: 4. This CDR3 is 15 amino acids long. The V gene's germline CDR1 is SGHDT and CDR2 YYEEEE. The CDR3 DNA reads as TGTGCCAGCAGCAGGACAGGGGGCCCGAATCAGCCCCAGCATTTT. The encoded protein is CASSRTGGPNQPQHF.

This clone has more than one count but fewer than ten. V usage is TRBV2 and J usage is TRBJ1-5; D is possibly TRBD1 (5 bases). V was cut by 4 bases and J by 7 bases, with 17 bases left in between. This CDR3 spans 15 amino acids. The germline CDR1 and CDR2 sequences are SNHLY and FYNNEI. CDR3: CASSAGRVAVQPQHF. CDR3 in DNA: TGTGCCAGCAGTGCCGGCAGGGTGGCAGTCCAGCCCCAGCATTTT. Full variable domain (outside the CDR3, taken from reference TRBV2 and TRBJ1-5): EPEVTQTPSHQVTQMGQEVILRCVPISNHLYFYWYRQILGQKVEFLVSFYNNEISEKSEIFDDQFSVERPDGSNFTLKIRSTKLEDSAMYFCASSAGRVAVQPQHFGDGTRLSIL.

J is TRBJ1-6 and V is TRBV7-2, with D unclear. Looked up from germline, CDR1 is SGHTA and CDR2 is FQGNSA. V lost 5 bases, J lost 0 bases, and 11 bases lay in between. The CDR3 covers 16 residues. The CDR3 protein is CASSDGRGSYNSPLHF. The CDR3 nucleotides are TGTGCCAGCAGCGACGGCCGGGGCTCCTATAATTCACCCCTCCACTTT.

The chain joins TRBV3-1 (or the pseudogene TRBV3-2) to TRBJ1-6; 8 bases fit TRBD1. Trimming cost V 5 bases and J 9 bases; bases outside gene matches: 9. The CDR3 extends over 15 amino acids. Germline CDR1 LGHDT, CDR2 YNNKEL (reference sequence). The CDR3 reads CASSSNGQGRSPLHF. The CDR3 DNA sequence: TGTGCCAGCAGCAGTAATGGACAGGGCCGTTCACCCCTCCACTTT.

This clone was counted once. The V call is TRBV21-1, the J call TRBJ2-2; TRBD1, as called in the table, went unchecked against the DNA. TRBV21-1 constitutes a pseudogene. The CDR3 is made up of 17 amino acids. The CDR3 nucleotides read TGTGCCAGCAGCTACAGGGGGACTTACCAGAACACCGGGGAGCTGTTTTTT. Translation: CASSYRGTYQNTGELFF.

The count of this clone is one. The J gene is TRBJ1-1, the V gene TRBV15, with TRBD1 matching over 7 bases. Trimming cost V 0 bases and J 6 bases; bases outside gene matches: 10. Germline assignment: CDR1 LNHNV and CDR2 YYDKDF (reference sequence). The CDR3 consists of 16 residues. The CDR3: CATSRDRDSRVPEAFF. The CDR3 nucleotides read TGTGCCACCAGCAGAGATAGGGACAGTCGTGTTCCTGAAGCTTTCTTT.

The V and J genes are TRBV27 and TRBJ1-2; 8 nucleotides line up with TRBD1. The germline CDR1 and CDR2 sequences are MNHEY and SMNVEV (reference sequence). Germline trimming cut 5 bases from V and 0 bases from J; bases unmatched to any gene: 11. The CDR3 has 17 amino acids. The CDR3 nucleotides are TGTGCCAGCAGTCCTACCGGGACAGGTTTAGCTAACTATGGCTACACCTTC. Encoded protein: CASSPTGTGLANYGYTF.

The chain uses TRBV7-3 and TRBJ2-3; weak D call: TRBD2 (6 bases). The V end was cut by 5 bases, the J end by 1 base, with 22 bases between. CDR1 and CDR2 (germline): SGHTA, FQGTGA. CDR3 length equals 18 residues. CDR3 sequence reads: CASSRTRAAGKGTDTQYF. CDR3 DNA: TGTGCCAGCAGCCGTACGAGGGCGGCGGGGAAGGGCACAGATACGCAGTATTTT.

CDR3 DNA: TGTGCCAGCAGCGTAGGAACCACTCCCTCCTACGAGCAGTACTTC. Translating it yields CASSVGTTPSYEQYF. J is TRBJ2-7 and V is TRBV9; no definite D call. Trimming shortened V by 0 bases and J by 0 bases, and 10 bases separated the two germline ends. Germline V gene data show CDR1 as SGDLS and CDR2 as YYNGEE. The CDR3 runs 15 residues.

The chain links TRBV19 to TRBJ1-5; D is unresolved. Germline V CDR1 and CDR2: LNHDA, SQIVND (reference sequence). The CDR3 extends over 13 amino acids. V gave up 3 bases and J gave up 4 bases, with 7 bases separating them. The CDR3 region has the DNA TGTGCCAGTAGTATCGCTCTAAATCAGCCCCAGCATTTT. Its protein is CASSIALNQPQHF.

This rearrangement joins TRBV6-5 to TRBJ2-3; D ambiguous. This CDR3 contains 14 residues. Germline CDR1 is MNHEY and CDR2 is SVGAGI. The V end was cut by 0 bases, the J end by 2 bases, with 6 bases between. DNA of the CDR3: TGTGCCAGCAGTTACTCGAGATTCACAGATACGCAGTATTTT. This encodes CASSYSRFTDTQYF.

The rearrangement joins TRBV7-2 to TRBJ1-1, with D unresolved. CDR1 SGHTA and CDR2 FQGNSA come from the germline V gene. The CDR3 extends over 14 amino acids. Trimming pared 5 bases from V and 6 bases from J, leaving 16 bases between. Here the CDR3 DNA reads TGTGCCAGCAGCCCCAATCCGGCGGGCCCTGAAGCTTTCTTT. As protein: CASSPNPAGPEAFF.

The CDR3 region has the DNA TGTGCCAGCAGAGCGGGAGGAGTCACTGAAGCTTTCTTT. This gives the protein CASRAGGVTEAFF. V gene TRBV7-9 combines with J gene TRBJ1-1; D is ambiguous. Trimming pared 6 bases from V and 4 bases from J, leaving 12 bases between. Germline loops: CDR1 SEHNR, CDR2 FQNEAQ (reference sequence). The CDR3 runs to 13 residues.

The chain has TRBV19 and TRBJ1-2; unclear D gene. The V gene lost 6 bases and the J gene lost 2 bases, with 10 bases spanning the gap. CDR3 length equals 13 residues. Germline CDR1 reads LNHDA; CDR2 reads SQIVND (reference sequence). CDR3 amino acids: CASSRHVNYGYTF. As DNA, the CDR3 is TGTGCCAGTAGCCGACACGTAAACTATGGCTACACCTTC.

The chain has TRBV6-2 or TRBV6-3 and TRBJ2-3; tentative D call: TRBD1 (5 bases). V was trimmed by 5 bases and J by 3 bases, leaving 18 bases between them. CDR1 and CDR2 from the germline V gene are MNHEY and SVGEGT. The CDR3 consists of 16 residues. In nucleotides, the CDR3 is TGTGCCAGCAGTGCCATTGGACAACTGAAAACAGATACGCAGTATTTT. The encoded protein is CASSAIGQLKTDTQYF.

The chain couples TRBV5-1 to TRBJ2-1; possibly TRBD1 for D (6 bases). The V gene's germline CDR1 is SGHRS and CDR2 YFSETQ. The CDR3 covers 14 residues. V lost 4 bases, J lost 0 bases, and 8 bases lay in between. CDR3 coding DNA: TGCGCCAGCAGCACGGACAGCTCCTACAATGAGCAGTTCTTC. Translating it yields CASSTDSSYNEQFF. Full variable domain (outside the CDR3, taken from reference TRBV5-1 and TRBJ2-1): KAGVTQTPRYLIKTRGQQVTLSCSPISGHRSVSWYQQTPGQGLQFLFEYFSETQRNKGNFPGRFSGRQFSNSRSEMNVSTLELGDSALYLCASSTDSSYNEQFFGPGTRLTVL.

The V and J genes are TRBV5-1 and TRBJ2-7, with D unresolved. This CDR3 comprises 13 residues. The V end was cut by 0 bases, the J end by 3 bases, with 7 bases between. Looked up from germline, CDR1 is SGHRS and CDR2 is YFSETQ. CDR3 nucleotides: TGCGCCAGCAGCTTGGTTGGCAGCTACGAGCAGTACTTC. Encoded protein: CASSLVGSYEQYF.

The chain combines TRBV5-4 with TRBJ1-2; 11 nucleotides match TRBD1. The CDR3 has 16 amino acids. Trimming at V came to 0 bases and at J to 4 bases, leaving 5 bases not matched to a gene. Germline lookup yields CDR1 SGHNT and CDR2 YYREEE (reference sequence). CDR3 DNA sequence: TGTGCCAGCAGCTTGGTGGGGACAGGGGGGGGCTATGGCTACACCTTC. Protein product: CASSLVGTGGGYGYTF.

The chain combines TRBV5-3 with TRBJ1-1, with 8 nucleotides matching TRBD1. TRBV5-3 is an ORF, and what it does is uncertain. This CDR3 is 17 amino acids long. J was trimmed by 3 bases and V by 4 bases; bases with no gene match: 14. CDR3 coding DNA: TGTGCCAGAAGCCTTTTTATTCAGGGGGCCTCGGACACTGAAGCTTTCTTT. This sequence encodes CARSLFIQGASDTEAFF.

The V and J genes are TRBV10-2 and TRBJ1-2, with TRBD1 matching 8 bases. Germline values: CDR1 WSHSY, CDR2 SAAADI. Losses at the gene ends were 4 bases for V and 7 bases for J; bases not matched to a gene: 5. The CDR3 runs to 13 residues. The CDR3 DNA sequence: TGCGCCAGCAGTGTAAGGACAGGGTCTGGCTACACCTTC. The encoded protein is CASSVRTGSGYTF.

CDR3 region: CASSLHQAISGNTIYF. The CDR3 bases are TGTGCCAGCAGTTTACACCAGGCAATCTCTGGAAACACCATATATTTT. The chain joins TRBV6-5 to TRBJ1-3; D ambiguous. CDR1 and CDR2 (germline): MNHEY, SVGAGI. V was pared by 4 bases and J by 0 bases, with 13 bases between. CDR3 length: 16 amino acids.

This clone was seen only once. The chain combines TRBV7-9 with TRBJ1-5; D gene unclear. Germline V lookup: CDR1 SEHNR, CDR2 FQNEAQ (reference sequence). The V and J ends lost 4 bases and 7 bases respectively, with 14 bases between them. CDR3 length: 14 residues. The CDR3 is CASSSGETGQPQHF. The CDR3 DNA is TGTGCCAGCAGCTCAGGTGAAACCGGCCAGCCCCAGCATTTT. Full variable domain (outside the CDR3, taken from reference TRBV7-9 and TRBJ1-5): DTGVSQNPRHKITKRGQNVTFRCDPISEHNRLYWYRQTLGQGPEFLTYFQNEAQLEKSRLLSDRFSAERPKGSFSTLEIQRTEQGDSAMYLCASSSGETGQPQHFGDGTRLSIL.

The table lists this clone with a count of one. This chain uses TRBV30 with TRBJ2-7; no firm D call. Trimming stripped 2 bases from V and 4 bases from J, with 12 bases between. The CDR3 sequence is 13 residues long. CDR1 and CDR2 (germline): GTSNPN, SVGIG (reference sequence). The CDR3: CAWSLGPQYEQYF. As DNA, the CDR3 is TGTGCCTGGAGTCTTGGGCCCCAGTACGAGCAGTACTTC.